Below, 17 T cell receptor beta chains from the same sample are listed, as sequenced in a study of cytomegalovirus exposure and HLA in healthy donors. PCR employed 60 Vbeta and 13 Jbeta primers. Libraries were prepared by immunoSEQ multiplex PCR; TCRdb keeps only in-frame clonotypes and omits some of them. The repertoire consists of approximately 140,000 clones, with about three quarters occurring once and the leading ten covering under 15%. The sequenced sample consisted of PBMCs. These receptors came from a human donor in good health.

The rearrangement links TRBV5-1 to TRBJ2-1; D possibly corresponds to TRBD2 (6 bases). V gave up 0 bases and J gave up 0 bases, with 10 bases separating them. CDR3 length equals 16 residues. Per the germline V gene, CDR1 is SGHRS and CDR2 is YFSETQ. The CDR3 protein is CASSLERVHSYNEQFF. As DNA, the CDR3 is TGCGCCAGCAGCTTGGAGCGGGTCCACTCCTACAATGAGCAGTTCTTC.

This sequence joins TRBV6-5 and TRBJ2-1; 9 positions agree with TRBD2. J was trimmed by 7 bases and V by 2 bases; bases with no gene match: 6. CDR3 size: 15 residues. The V gene's germline CDR1 is MNHEY and CDR2 SVGAGI. The CDR3 DNA sequence: TGTGCCAGCAGTTACAGTAGCGGGGGAGGAAATGAGCAGTTCTTC. It encodes CASSYSSGGGNEQFF.

This clone occurred once. The chain combines TRBV16 with TRBJ2-3, with a weak D call TRBD1 (6 bases). Germline-derived CDR1 and CDR2 are KGHSY and FQNENV. Trimming removed 1 base at V and 3 bases at J, with 8 bases between. The CDR3 is 14 amino acids. In DNA form, the CDR3 reads TGTGCCAGCAGCCAATGGACAGCAACAGATACGCAGTATTTT. Amino acids: CASSQWTATDTQYF.

The rearrangement joins TRBV5-4 to TRBJ2-7; possibly TRBD2 for D (6 bases). Between the trimmed V and J ends, which lost 4 bases and 3 bases, there was a span of 14 bases. The CDR3 loop spans 14 amino acids. CDR1 and CDR2 from the germline V gene are SGHNT and YYREEE (reference sequence). The CDR3 loop is CASSPDPGSYEQYF. The CDR3 region has the DNA TGTGCCAGCAGCCCGGATCCCGGGAGCTACGAGCAGTACTTC.

This CDR3 is CASSPGGSTDTQYF. The CDR3 nucleotides read TGTGCCAGCAGCCCGGGGGGTAGCACAGATACGCAGTATTTT. The chain carries TRBV4-2 and TRBJ2-3; 7 nucleotides match TRBD2. This CDR3 spans 14 amino acids. From germline, CDR1 is LGHNA and CDR2 YNFKEQ. V shed 4 bases and J 0 bases; nucleotides not matched to a gene: 1.

The chain recombines TRBV7-9 with TRBJ2-6; tentative D call: TRBD1 (6 bases). CDR3 length: 15 amino acids. Trimming took 5 bases from V and 2 from J, leaving 10 bases between them. In germline, CDR1 is SEHNR, CDR2 FQNEAQ (reference sequence). The CDR3 protein is CASSPQGTGANVLTF. The CDR3 DNA sequence: TGTGCCAGCAGCCCTCAGGGGACTGGGGCCAACGTCCTGACTTTC. The full variable domain, its missing parts supplied by reference TRBV7-9 and TRBJ2-6, is DTGVSQNPRHKITKRGQNVTFRCDPISEHNRLYWYRQTLGQGPEFLTYFQNEAQLEKSRLLSDRFSAERPKGSFSTLEIQRTEQGDSAMYLCASSPQGTGANVLTFGAGSRLTVL.

The gene calls are TRBV6-1 and TRBJ1-2; TRBD1 matches at 7 bases. J lost 11 bases, V lost 10 bases, and 4 bases had no gene match. The CDR3 loop spans 9 amino acids. Germline loops: CDR1 MNHNS, CDR2 SASEGT. This CDR3 reads CAIQGNYTF. CDR3 DNA sequence: TGTGCCATACAGGGGAATTACACCTTC.

The J gene is TRBJ2-1, the V gene TRBV2, with 13 bases fitting TRBD2. CDR1 and CDR2 from the germline V gene are SNHLY and FYNNEI. V lost 6 bases, J lost 13 bases, and 6 bases stayed unmatched. The CDR3 consists of 13 residues. CDR3 in amino acids: CASSPGTSGAQFF. The CDR3 coding sequence is TGTGCCAGCAGCCCCGGGACTAGCGGGGCCCAGTTCTTC. Drawing the rest from reference TRBV2 and TRBJ2-1, the complete variable domain is EPEVTQTPSHQVTQMGQEVILRCVPISNHLYFYWYRQILGQKVEFLVSFYNNEISEKSEIFDDQFSVERPDGSNFTLKIRSTKLEDSAMYFCASSPGTSGAQFFGPGTRLTVL.

This chain uses TRBV6-6 with TRBJ2-1; D is perhaps TRBD2 (5 bases). The germline CDR1 and CDR2 sequences are MNHNY and SVGAGI (reference sequence). The CDR3 runs 12 residues. V lost 6 bases and J 7 bases, leaving 10 bases between the germline ends. This CDR3 is CASRDRGNEQFF. The CDR3 DNA sequence: TGTGCCAGCAGAGACCGGGGAAATGAGCAGTTCTTC.

The genes are TRBV9 and TRBJ1-1; D unclear. The CDR3 consists of 15 residues. Trimming took 0 bases from V and 5 from J, leaving 14 bases between them. Germline V gene data show CDR1 as SGDLS and CDR2 as YYNGEE. The CDR3 DNA reads as TGTGCCAGCAGCGTAGACGGGAACGGCGGGACTGAAGCTTTCTTT. Amino acids: CASSVDGNGGTEAFF.

The chain couples TRBV6-1 to TRBJ2-1; perhaps TRBD1 as D (6 bases). The CDR3 consists of 14 residues. Germline V lookup: CDR1 MNHNS, CDR2 SASEGT. V was shortened by 3 bases and J by 2 bases, with 8 bases between the two germline ends. In nucleotides, the CDR3 is TGTGCCAGCAGTGACGGGACACCCTACAATGAGCAGTTCTTC. Protein sequence: CASSDGTPYNEQFF.

This clone was recorded a few times. The rearrangement uses TRBV10-3 and TRBJ1-1, with a weak D call TRBD1 (5 bases). V shed 8 bases and J shed 5 bases, with 24 bases lying between them. This CDR3 is 16 amino acids long. CDR1 ENHRY and CDR2 SYGVKD come from the germline V gene. In DNA, the CDR3 is TGTGCCATCGCCGGGGGGATTGTGGCCGAAAGAACTGAAGCTTTCTTT. Its protein product is CAIAGGIVAERTEAFF.

This sequence joins TRBV10-1 and TRBJ1-2; D is ambiguous. The CDR3 has 13 amino acids. Between the trimmed V and J ends, which lost 10 bases and 5 bases, there was a span of 17 bases. Germline V lookup: CDR1 WNHNN, CDR2 SYGVQD (reference sequence). The CDR3 sequence is CAIRTASIYGYTF. CDR3 DNA sequence: TGCGCCATCAGGACGGCTAGTATTTATGGCTACACCTTC.

The chain couples TRBV2 to TRBJ2-5, with 11 bases that match TRBD2. This CDR3 is built from 15 residues. With V trimmed by 6 bases and J by 4 bases, 7 bases remained unmatched. Germline loops: CDR1 SNHLY, CDR2 FYNNEI. The CDR3 loop is CASRPTTSGGETQYF. CDR3 bases: TGTGCCAGCAGACCCACCACTAGCGGGGGAGAGACCCAGTACTTC.

The chain recombines TRBV4-1 with TRBJ2-1, with 11 bases matching TRBD2. Trimming took 0 bases from V and 7 from J; bases not matched to a gene: 8. The CDR3 covers 17 residues. The V gene's germline CDR1 is MGHRA and CDR2 YSYEKL. CDR3: CASSQDGLAGGINEQFF. The CDR3 DNA sequence: TGCGCCAGCAGCCAAGATGGGCTAGCGGGGGGTATAAATGAGCAGTTCTTC.

With respect to this clone: Other DNA sequences in the same sample also yield this CDR3. The chain carries TRBV5-1 and TRBJ1-1; D is unresolved. This CDR3 has 14 amino acids. CDR1 is SGHRS, CDR2 YFSETQ, per germline. V lost 0 bases to trimming and J lost 5 bases, with 11 bases between them. CDR3 residues: CASSLASGGTEAFF. Written as DNA, the CDR3 is TGCGCCAGCAGCTTGGCCTCGGGAGGAACTGAAGCTTTCTTT.

This rearrangement joins TRBV6-5 to TRBJ2-5; possible D gene TRBD1, 6 bases. CDR1 is MNHEY, CDR2 SVGAGI, per germline. This CDR3 spans 13 amino acids. The V and J ends lost 6 bases and 2 bases respectively, with 10 bases between them. Here the CDR3 DNA reads TGTGCCAGCAGCTCCGGACAGCAAGAGACCCAGTACTTC. Residues: CASSSGQQETQYF.